The entry below gives a single T cell receptor (beta chain) sequence along with its context. The protocol was immunoSEQ multiplex PCR, while the TCRdb copy is restricted to in-frame clones and leaves out a portion. Altogether about 42,000 clones are present, under 85% being singletons, with the ten largest covering 30% to 35%. This sample stems from a study of blood T cell repertoires in COVID-19. Overall study: The United States, Italy and Spain provided the acute and convalescent COVID-19 samples. The analysed material was cDNA or gDNA that came from T cells, B-cell-depleted T cells, or PBMCs.

This CDR3 spans 11 amino acids. Trimming removed 1 base at V and 10 bases at J, with 8 bases between. Germline CDR1 and CDR2: GTSNPN and SVGIG (reference sequence). Material: peripheral blood. The J gene is TRBJ2-1, the V gene TRBV30; the D gene is possibly TRBD1 (6 bases). This receptor was obtained from an elderly woman with acute or convalescent COVID-19. In DNA, the CDR3 is TGTGCCTGGAGTGACAGGGACGAGCAGTTCTTC. It codes for CAWSDRDEQFF.